This paragraph reports one TCR beta chain. Antigen specificity is unknown. According to the study, genomic DNA was the template for TCR beta VDJ and CDR3 profiling. In TCRdb, the reads were re-called with MiXCR into one record per CDR3 protein. Of more than 150,000 distinct CDR3 sequences listed, approximately 44% are singletons. The sample is drawn from a study of CD8+CD57+ T cells in acquired aplastic anemia. Study overall: The average for DNA from sorted CD4+ and CD8+ cells was around 3.5 ug.

Individuals selected for sequencing had exhibited CD8+CD57+ cell expansion on flow cytometry. With no exception, the patients had severe acquired aplastic anemia. Whole-study results and caveats: Patients versus controls showed no significant CD8+ Simpson's diversity difference.

The specimen was sorted CD4+, CD8+, or CD8+CD57+ T cells (not recorded which) from PBMCs. This receptor was obtained from a human donor with aplastic anemia.

CDR3 amino acids: CATSEGGGGFLTDTQYF. The CDR3 DNA reads TGTGCCACCAGTGAGGGGGGAGGAGGATTTCTCACAGATACGCAGTATTTT. This rearrangement joins TRBV24-1 to TRBJ2-3; a weak D match, TRBD2 (6 bases). This CDR3 region has 17 residues. V gave up 4 bases and J gave up 2 bases, with 18 bases separating them. Germline CDR1 KGHDR, CDR2 SFDVKD.